This passage covers 28 T cell receptor beta chains from one sample sequenced in a study of beta chain features in type 1 diabetes. The entirety of the isolated RNA underwent reverse transcription, so expressed TCRB transcripts were sequenced. Assay: immunoSEQ multiplex PCR; the TCRdb copy retains only in-frame clones and omits some. Of around 290,000 clones listed, roughly 8% are singletons. The material sequenced was central memory CD4+ T cells from blood. All receptors come from a young woman in good health.

This clone was seen many times. V is TRBV5-4 and J is TRBJ2-3, with 9 bases fitting TRBD1. The germline gives CDR1 SGHNT, CDR2 YYREEE (reference sequence). The CDR3 totals 15 residues. Losses at the gene ends were 3 bases for V and 2 bases for J; bases not matched to a gene: 4. The CDR3 nucleotides are TGTGCCAGCAGCTCAAGGACAGGGGACACAGATACGCAGTATTTT. This sequence encodes CASSSRTGDTDTQYF.

CDR3 residues: CASSPTLTGAEAFF. CDR3 nucleotides: TGTGCCAGCAGCCCGACCCTGACAGGGGCTGAAGCTTTCTTT. The J gene is TRBJ1-1, the V gene TRBV7-3; 8 bases fit TRBD1. From germline, CDR1 is SGHTA and CDR2 FQGTGA. Trimming removed 5 bases from V and 6 bases from J; junction bases left unmatched: 8. The CDR3 sequence is 14 residues long.

The chain links TRBV7-8 to TRBJ2-5; 12 bases agree with TRBD2. The CDR3 extends over 16 amino acids. The V gene end was trimmed by 1 base and the J gene end by 5 bases; junction bases not matched to a gene: 5. The germline CDR1 and CDR2 sequences are SGHVS and FQNEAQ. CDR3 in amino acids: CASSLGLAGARETQYF. The CDR3 DNA reads TGTGCCAGCAGCTTAGGACTAGCGGGGGCCCGGGAGACCCAGTACTTC.

This clone was observed many times. The chain uses TRBV7-2 and TRBJ1-2; D is uncertain. The CDR3 spans 13 residues. CDR1 and CDR2 (germline): SGHTA, FQGNSA. The V end was cut by 8 bases, the J end by 2 bases, with 12 bases between. The CDR3 coding sequence is TGTGCCAGCTCGGGGTCGAACAACTATGGCTACACCTTC. The encoded protein is CASSGSNNYGYTF. Using reference TRBV7-2 and TRBJ1-2 for the parts outside the CDR3, the full variable domain is GAGVSQSPSNKVTEKGKDVELRCDPISGHTALYWYRQSLGQGLEFLIYFQGNSAPDKSGLPSDRFSAERTGGSVSTLTIQRTQQEDSAVYLCASSGSNNYGYTFGSGTRLTVV.

V and J are TRBV7-2 and TRBJ1-6; D gene uncertain. Trimming took 5 bases from V and 1 from J, leaving 9 bases between them. The CDR3 length is 15 residues. Germline V gives CDR1 SGHTA, CDR2 FQGNSA. The CDR3 sequence is CASSAGLSYNSPLHF. The CDR3 DNA sequence: TGTGCCAGCAGCGCCGGGCTTTCCTATAATTCACCCCTCCACTTT. The full variable domain, in which reference TRBV7-2 and TRBJ1-6 provide the parts outside the CDR3, is GAGVSQSPSNKVTEKGKDVELRCDPISGHTALYWYRQSLGQGLEFLIYFQGNSAPDKSGLPSDRFSAERTGGSVSTLTIQRTQQEDSAVYLCASSAGLSYNSPLHFGNGTRLTVT.

This clone has just a few counts. This rearrangement joins TRBV7-6 to TRBJ2-5; no clear D. Between the trimmed V and J ends, which lost 5 bases and 4 bases, there was a span of 11 bases. CDR1 and CDR2 (germline): SGHVS, FNYEAQ. CDR3 length: 13 amino acids. CDR3 sequence reads: CASSTLELETQYF. The CDR3 DNA reads as TGTGCCAGCAGCACCTTGGAGTTAGAGACCCAGTACTTC.

This rearrangement joins TRBV4-3 to TRBJ1-2; D might be TRBD1 (5 bases). The V gene's germline CDR1 is LGHNA and CDR2 YSLEER. Trimming pared 0 bases from V and 8 bases from J, leaving 10 bases between. This CDR3 spans 13 amino acids. In nucleotides, the CDR3 is TGCGCCAGCAGCCAAGACAAGGGGAGAGGCTACACCTTC. Encoded protein: CASSQDKGRGYTF.

This clone was seen more than once but under ten times. V gene TRBV7-8 combines with J gene TRBJ2-5, with 11 bases fitting TRBD1. This CDR3 has 17 amino acids. With 5 bases clipped from V and 4 bases from J, the junction kept 12 bases outside the gene matches. Germline V CDR1 and CDR2: SGHVS, FQNEAQ. In DNA form, the CDR3 reads TGTGCCAGCAGCCCTCGGACAGGGGGCTTCAGGCCAGAGACCCAGTACTTC. Its translation is CASSPRTGGFRPETQYF.

The CDR3 bases are TGTGCCAGCAGTGTCGGGGACAGGGCATCCTACGAGCAGTACGTC. Its protein product is CASSVGDRASYEQYV. The genes are TRBV2 and TRBJ2-7; 9 nucleotides agree with TRBD1. Germline V CDR1 and CDR2: SNHLY, FYNNEI. V lost 4 bases and J lost 1; bases outside the gene matches: 5. This CDR3 is built from 15 residues.

J is TRBJ2-5 and V is TRBV29-1, with 9 positions matching TRBD1. V was clipped by 7 bases and J by 5 bases; unmatched bases: 11. This CDR3 contains 14 residues. Germline V gene lookup returns CDR1 SQVTM and CDR2 ANQGSEA. Here the CDR3 reads CSGGQGGFAETQYF. The CDR3 nucleotides are TGCAGCGGGGGACAGGGTGGGTTTGCGGAGACCCAGTACTTC.

This clone came up a few times. The CDR3 reads CASSGGMGRLPYEQYF. The CDR3 DNA sequence: TGTGCCAGCAGTGGAGGCATGGGCAGGCTACCCTACGAGCAGTACTTC. The genes are TRBV2 and TRBJ2-7; D is unresolved. Trimming pared 4 bases from V and 2 bases from J, leaving 18 bases between. The CDR3 totals 16 residues. Germline values: CDR1 SNHLY, CDR2 FYNNEI.

A few counts support this clone. V gene TRBV7-9 combines with J gene TRBJ1-2; D remains unclear. The CDR3 spans 15 residues. V lost 1 base, J lost 6 bases, and 15 bases lay in between. The germline V gene has CDR1 SEHNR and CDR2 FQNEAQ (reference sequence). Here the CDR3 reads CASSLVVQPSHGYTF. The CDR3 DNA reads as TGTGCCAGCAGCTTAGTGGTTCAGCCAAGCCATGGCTACACCTTC. The full variable domain, its missing parts supplied by reference TRBV7-9 and TRBJ1-2, is DTGVSQNPRHKITKRGQNVTFRCDPISEHNRLYWYRQTLGQGPEFLTYFQNEAQLEKSRLLSDRFSAERPKGSFSTLEIQRTEQGDSAMYLCASSLVVQPSHGYTFGSGTRLTVV.

This clone has only a few counts. The rearrangement uses TRBV5-1 and TRBJ2-7; 9 bases are a match to TRBD1. The CDR3 contains 16 residues. In germline, CDR1 is SGHRS, CDR2 YFSETQ. V lost 4 bases and J lost 2; bases outside the gene matches: 10. CDR3 residues: CASSRDRVQPTYEQYV. The CDR3 bases are TGCGCCAGCAGCCGGGACAGGGTACAACCAACCTACGAGCAGTACGTC.

This clone was observed a single time. The chain uses TRBV4-1 and TRBJ2-5; D is undetermined. The CDR3 runs to 13 residues. Germline-derived CDR1 and CDR2 are MGHRA and YSYEKL. V lost 3 bases to trimming and J lost 8 bases, with 13 bases between them. CDR3 sequence: CASSQGGRTTQYF. The CDR3 region has the DNA TGCGCCAGCAGCCAGGGTGGACGGACCACCCAGTACTTC.

This clone was picked up a small number of times. The chain joins TRBV5-1 to TRBJ2-2; unclear D gene. V gave up 1 base and J gave up 6 bases, with 13 bases separating them. Germline assignment: CDR1 SGHRS and CDR2 YFSETQ. There are 15 residues in the CDR3. CDR3 coding DNA: TGCGCCAGCAGCTTGATTCCAGTCAACGCCGGGGAGCTGTTTTTT. Protein sequence: CASSLIPVNAGELFF.

This clone was seen more than once but under ten times. V is TRBV5-1 and J is TRBJ2-3; 7 bases are shared with TRBD1. CDR1 and CDR2 from the germline V gene are SGHRS and YFSETQ. The V gene end was trimmed by 6 bases and the J gene end by 2 bases; junction bases not matched to a gene: 9. CDR3 length: 15 residues. The CDR3 loop reads CASNPRQGFTDTQYF. Here the CDR3 DNA reads TGCGCCAGCAACCCCCGACAGGGCTTCACAGATACGCAGTATTTT.

This clone occurred a few times. The rearrangement uses TRBV7-2 and TRBJ2-1; 8 nucleotides match TRBD1. V was clipped by 5 bases and J by 3 bases; unmatched bases: 6. The CDR3 length is 15 residues. Germline CDR1 is SGHTA and CDR2 is FQGNSA. The CDR3 spells CASSNQGANYNEQFF. The CDR3 bases are TGTGCCAGCAGCAATCAGGGGGCGAACTACAATGAGCAGTTCTTC.

Only a few counts were recorded for this clone. The chain carries TRBV20-1 and TRBJ2-5; D ambiguous. CDR1 is DFQATT, CDR2 SNEGSKA, per germline (reference sequence). The CDR3 consists of 11 residues. Between the trimmed V and J ends, which lost 7 bases and 3 bases, there was a span of 9 bases. The CDR3 DNA reads as TGCAGTGGGGGTCCTAAAGAGACCCAGTACTTC. Amino acids: CSGGPKETQYF.

The genes are TRBV19 and TRBJ2-1, with 9 bases that match TRBD2. CDR3 length: 15 residues. V lost 7 bases and J lost 9; bases outside the gene matches: 13. Per the germline V gene, CDR1 is LNHDA and CDR2 is SQIVND (reference sequence). The CDR3 DNA is TGTGCCAGTATCCGCGGGAGGGAGACAAGTGGTGAGCAGTTCTTC. This encodes CASIRGRETSGEQFF.

This clone was counted many times. The chain is built from TRBV19 and TRBJ1-2; 10 positions match TRBD1. J lost 5 bases, V lost 3 bases, and 9 bases had no gene match. The CDR3 loop spans 16 amino acids. Germline V gene sequence: CDR1 LNHDA, CDR2 SQIVND (reference sequence). The CDR3 region has the DNA TGTGCCAGTAGTATCCTGACGGGACAGGGGTCTTATGGCTACACCTTC. It is translated as CASSILTGQGSYGYTF.

The V and J genes are TRBV29-1 and TRBJ2-2; 8 bases are a match to TRBD2. V lost 6 bases, J lost 3 bases, and 6 bases stayed unmatched. In germline, CDR1 is SQVTM, CDR2 ANQGSEA. This CDR3 is 14 amino acids long. CDR3 sequence (DNA): TGCAGCGTCCGGGAGGGGTCGTACACCGGGGAGCTGTTTTTT. Its translation is CSVREGSYTGELFF.

This clone appeared a few times. The chain recombines TRBV30 with TRBJ1-4; D unresolved. Germline V gives CDR1 GTSNPN, CDR2 SVGIG (reference sequence). This CDR3 spans 14 amino acids. V was shortened by 2 bases and J by 6 bases, with 13 bases between the two germline ends. The CDR3 loop is CAWSSDIYYEKLFF. As DNA, the CDR3 is TGTGCCTGGAGTTCCGATATCTACTATGAAAAACTGTTTTTT.

The table lists this clone with many counts. CDR3 region: CASSLEPGGGYTF. For the CDR3, the DNA is TGTGCCAGCAGCTTAGAGCCAGGGGGCGGCTACACCTTC. The chain has TRBV7-9 and TRBJ1-2, with 8 bases aligning to TRBD1. V was clipped by 1 base and J by 8 bases; unmatched bases: 3. The CDR3 contains 13 residues. Germline values: CDR1 SEHNR, CDR2 FQNEAQ (reference sequence). The full variable domain, completed using reference TRBV7-9 and TRBJ1-2, is DTGVSQNPRHKITKRGQNVTFRCDPISEHNRLYWYRQTLGQGPEFLTYFQNEAQLEKSRLLSDRFSAERPKGSFSTLEIQRTEQGDSAMYLCASSLEPGGGYTFGSGTRLTVV.

This clone was observed a handful of times. The gene calls are TRBV29-1 and TRBJ1-2; no definite D call. V lost 3 bases to trimming and J lost 4 bases, with 12 bases between them. The CDR3 covers 13 residues. Germline values: CDR1 SQVTM, CDR2 ANQGSEA. CDR3 in DNA: TGCAGCGTTGATAATTGGAAGGCCTATGGCTACACCTTC. This sequence encodes CSVDNWKAYGYTF.

The chain couples TRBV5-6 to TRBJ2-7, with D perhaps given as TRBD1 or TRBD2 (6 bases each). V lost 2 bases and J lost 3, with 15 bases in between. This CDR3 comprises 15 residues. From germline, CDR1 is SGHDT and CDR2 YYEEEE. This CDR3 reads CASSFSPRGDYEQYV. The DNA of the CDR3 is TGTGCCAGCAGCTTCTCGCCGAGGGGGGACTACGAGCAGTACGTC.

The chain uses TRBV6-6 and TRBJ2-3; maybe TRBD1 (5 bases). Trimming removed 6 bases at V and 3 bases at J, with 10 bases between. The germline V gene encodes CDR1 MNHNY and CDR2 SVGAGI (reference sequence). This CDR3 region has 13 residues. The CDR3 sequence is CASRVDSTDTQYF. In DNA, the CDR3 is TGTGCCAGCAGAGTCGACAGTACAGATACGCAGTATTTT.

The chain is built from TRBV7-6 and TRBJ1-3, with D tentatively TRBD1 (5 bases). V lost 8 bases and J 0 bases, leaving 8 bases between the germline ends. CDR1 is SGHVS and CDR2 is FNYEAQ in the germline V gene. CDR3 length: 13 residues. CDR3 nucleotides: TGTGCCAGCCGGGGGAACTCTGGAAACACCATATATTTT. Its protein product is CASRGNSGNTIYF.

The chain couples TRBV9 to TRBJ1-5; D unresolved. Trimming stripped 0 bases from V and 4 bases from J, with 11 bases between. This CDR3 region has 15 residues. Looked up from germline, CDR1 is SGDLS and CDR2 is YYNGEE. CDR3 sequence reads: CASSVGVERNQPQHF. The CDR3 DNA sequence: TGTGCCAGCAGCGTAGGGGTTGAGAGAAATCAGCCCCAGCATTTT.